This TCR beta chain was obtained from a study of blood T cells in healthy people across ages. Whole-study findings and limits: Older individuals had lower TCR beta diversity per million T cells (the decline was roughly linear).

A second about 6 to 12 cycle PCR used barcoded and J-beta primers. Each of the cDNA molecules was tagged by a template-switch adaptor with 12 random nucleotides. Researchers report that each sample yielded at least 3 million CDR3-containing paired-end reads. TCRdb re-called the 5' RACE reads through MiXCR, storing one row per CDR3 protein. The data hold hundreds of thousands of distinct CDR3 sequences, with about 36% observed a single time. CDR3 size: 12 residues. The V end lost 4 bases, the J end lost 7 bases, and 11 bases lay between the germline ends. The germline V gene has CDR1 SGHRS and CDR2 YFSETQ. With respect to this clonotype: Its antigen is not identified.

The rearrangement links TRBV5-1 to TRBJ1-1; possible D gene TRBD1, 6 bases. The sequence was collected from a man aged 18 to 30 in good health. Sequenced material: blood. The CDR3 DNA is TGCGCCAGCAGCCACCGGACAGATGAAGCTTTCTTT. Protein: CASSHRTDEAFF.